Shown below are 5 T cell receptor beta chains from a single sample sequenced in a study of cytomegalovirus exposure and HLA in healthy donors. This table comes from immunoSEQ multiplex PCR, and its TCRdb copy is limited to in-frame clones, with some not included. The sample includes approximately 140,000 clones, approximately 86% of them seen just once. Sequencing input: PBMCs. Receptor source: a young woman in good health and CMV-seropositive.

This chain links TRBV10-1 with TRBJ1-6; D uncertain. CDR3 size: 14 residues. The V gene lost 10 bases and the J gene lost 9 bases, with 19 bases spanning the gap. Germline CDR1 is WNHNN and CDR2 is SYGVQD (reference sequence). For the CDR3, the DNA is TGCGCCAATATAGGATTCGAGCGGGGTTCACCCCTCCACTTT. Amino acid sequence: CANIGFERGSPLHF.

The V and J genes are TRBV11-3 and TRBJ2-7; 7 nucleotides match TRBD1. CDR3 length: 13 amino acids. CDR1 and CDR2 from the germline V gene are SGHNT and YENEEA. Trimming cost V 9 bases and J 2 bases; bases outside gene matches: 7. This CDR3 is CARGQIQAYEQYF. The CDR3 bases are TGTGCCAGGGGACAGATTCAAGCCTACGAGCAGTACTTC.

The chain couples TRBV18 to TRBJ2-2; D gene ambiguous. In germline, CDR1 is KGHSH, CDR2 LQKENI. V lost 8 bases and J 1 base, leaving 2 bases between the germline ends. The CDR3 has 11 amino acids. CDR3 bases: TGTGCCAGCCAGAACACCGGGGAGCTGTTTTTT. This sequence encodes CASQNTGELFF.

The CDR3 DNA is TGCGCCAGCAGCCCCTGGGCACAGGCAGAGTACGAAAAACTGTTTTTT. Amino acids: CASSPWAQAEYEKLFF. The V call is TRBV4-3, the J call TRBJ1-4; the D gene is possibly TRBD1 (5 bases). The V gene lost 4 bases and the J gene lost 8 bases, with 20 bases spanning the gap. The CDR3 is 16 residues long. Germline CDR1 is LGHNA and CDR2 is YSLEER.

The chain is built from TRBV4-1 and TRBJ1-2, with 7 bases matching TRBD1. This CDR3 contains 17 residues. Germline V lookup: CDR1 MGHRA, CDR2 YSYEKL. The V segment lost 0 bases and the J segment 5 bases; nucleotides outside the gene matches: 12. CDR3: CASSQDTGDRGSYGYTF. The CDR3 DNA reads TGCGCCAGCAGCCAAGACACAGGGGACCGGGGGTCTTATGGCTACACCTTC.